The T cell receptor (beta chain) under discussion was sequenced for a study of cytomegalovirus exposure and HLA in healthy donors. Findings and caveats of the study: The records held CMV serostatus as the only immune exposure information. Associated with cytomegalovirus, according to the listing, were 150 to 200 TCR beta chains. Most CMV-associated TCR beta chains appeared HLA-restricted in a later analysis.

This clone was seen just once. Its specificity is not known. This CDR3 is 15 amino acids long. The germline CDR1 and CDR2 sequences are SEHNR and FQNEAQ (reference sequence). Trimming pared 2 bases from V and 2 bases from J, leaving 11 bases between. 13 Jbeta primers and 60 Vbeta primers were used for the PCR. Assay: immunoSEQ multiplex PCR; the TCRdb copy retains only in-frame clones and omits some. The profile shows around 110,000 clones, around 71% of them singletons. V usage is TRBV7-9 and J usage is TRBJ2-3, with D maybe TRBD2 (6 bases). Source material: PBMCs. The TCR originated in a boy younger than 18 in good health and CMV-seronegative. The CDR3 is CASSLNGGTTDTQYF. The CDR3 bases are TGTGCCAGCAGCTTAAATGGGGGGACCACAGATACGCAGTATTTT.